Listed here are 17 T cell receptor beta chains from one sample, sequenced in a study of blood T cell repertoires in COVID-19. The table came from immunoSEQ multiplex PCR; TCRdb's copy has only in-frame clones and leaves some out. The sample lists around 110,000 clones; about three quarters were seen once. Sequencing was done on a sample of peripheral blood. The receptors were sampled from a man aged 70-80 years with acute or convalescent COVID-19.

This chain joins TRBV10-3 and TRBJ2-5; possible D gene TRBD1, 5 bases. CDR1 and CDR2 from the germline V gene are ENHRY and SYGVKD. V was pared by 2 bases and J by 2 bases, with 9 bases between. The CDR3 covers 14 residues. The CDR3, as DNA: TGTGCCATCAGTGAGGGAGACAGACAAGAGACCCAGTACTTC. It yields the protein CAISEGDRQETQYF.

The table lists this clone with a count of one. The chain combines TRBV18 with TRBJ1-2; possibly TRBD1 for D (5 bases). The CDR3 sequence is 12 residues long. V lost 5 bases to trimming and J lost 2 bases, with 6 bases between them. Germline V lookup: CDR1 KGHSH, CDR2 LQKENI. The DNA for the CDR3 is TGTGCCAGCTCAGGGGCCAACTATGGCTACACCTTC. Protein sequence: CASSGANYGYTF.

The genes are TRBV15 and TRBJ1-1; tentatively, D is TRBD1 (5 bases). CDR1 LNHNV and CDR2 YYDKDF come from the germline V gene (reference sequence). Deletions cut 4 bases from V and 6 bases from J, with 12 bases between. The CDR3 totals 13 residues. The CDR3 DNA reads as TGTGCCACCAGCACCCCTCAGGGCGCTGAAGCTTTCTTT. This sequence encodes CATSTPQGAEAFF. Full variable domain (outside the CDR3, taken from reference TRBV15 and TRBJ1-1): DAMVIQNPRYQVTQFGKPVTLSCSQTLNHNVMYWYQQKSSQAPKLLFHYYDKDFNNEADTPDNFQSRRPNTSFCFLDIRSPGLGDTAMYLCATSTPQGAEAFFGQGTRLTVV.

The chain links TRBV19 to TRBJ2-7, with D possibly being TRBD1 (6 bases). Trimming removed 5 bases at V and 3 bases at J, with 11 bases between. The germline CDR1 and CDR2 sequences are LNHDA and SQIVND (reference sequence). The CDR3 extends over 13 amino acids. In DNA form, the CDR3 reads TGTGCCAGTAGTGTCGGACAGTACTACGAGCAGTACTTC. Residues: CASSVGQYYEQYF.

This clone is a singleton in its sample. The chain carries TRBV11-2 and TRBJ2-3; 8 nucleotides line up with TRBD2. Trimming removed 3 bases from V and 4 bases from J; junction bases left unmatched: 6. CDR3 length: 15 amino acids. CDR1 is SGHAT and CDR2 is FQNNGV in the germline V gene. This CDR3 is CASSFLGGAADTQYF. The DNA for the CDR3 is TGTGCCAGCAGCTTCCTCGGGGGGGCCGCAGATACGCAGTATTTT.

This clone has a single count. J is TRBJ1-4 and V is TRBV5-1; 7 bases fit TRBD1. V shed 4 bases, J shed 0 bases, and the junction held 6 bases outside the gene matches. Germline CDR1 and CDR2: SGHRS and YFSETQ. The CDR3 length is 16 residues. CDR3 sequence (DNA): TGCGCCAGCAGCCCGGGACAGCCTCCAACTAATGAAAAACTGTTTTTT. It encodes CASSPGQPPTNEKLFF.

The V and J genes are TRBV6-2 or TRBV6-3 and TRBJ1-1; tentative D call: TRBD1 (5 bases). The germline V gene encodes CDR1 MNHEY and CDR2 SVGEGT. Trimming stripped 2 bases from V and 6 bases from J, with 19 bases between. The CDR3 extends over 16 amino acids. The CDR3 reads CASSYPPGAGSAEAFF. As DNA, the CDR3 is TGTGCCAGCAGTTACCCCCCGGGAGCAGGGTCCGCTGAAGCTTTCTTT.

The V gene is TRBV19, the J gene TRBJ1-2, with TRBD1 as a possible D gene (5 bases). Germline V gene sequence: CDR1 LNHDA, CDR2 SQIVND (reference sequence). The CDR3 extends over 13 amino acids. Between the trimmed V and J ends, which lost 7 bases and 2 bases, there was a span of 11 bases. The CDR3 nucleotides are TGTGCCAGTAACCCACAGGAAAACTATGGCTACACCTTC. It is translated as CASNPQENYGYTF.

J is TRBJ2-5 and V is TRBV2; 7 nucleotides match TRBD1. V lost 8 bases, J lost 5 bases, and 8 bases stayed unmatched. Germline V lookup: CDR1 SNHLY, CDR2 FYNNEI. The CDR3 is made up of 13 amino acids. The CDR3 DNA reads as TGTGCCAGCGGGGGCAGGGGGTTCGAGACCCAGTACTTC. It yields the protein CASGGRGFETQYF.

V usage is TRBV9 and J usage is TRBJ2-1; possibly TRBD1 for D (6 bases). CDR3 length: 15 residues. Trimming removed 2 bases at V and 9 bases at J, with 18 bases between. Germline CDR1 is SGDLS and CDR2 is YYNGEE. The CDR3 reads CASSVTHRDRAEQFF. CDR3 in DNA: TGTGCCAGCAGCGTCACCCACAGGGACCGGGCTGAGCAGTTCTTC.

J is TRBJ1-4 and V is TRBV29-1, with TRBD1 as a possible D gene (5 bases). Germline V gives CDR1 SQVTM, CDR2 ANQGSEA. V was cut by 3 bases and J by 6 bases, with 14 bases left in between. This CDR3 comprises 14 residues. CDR3 amino acids: CSVDIGQGDEKLFF. In nucleotides, the CDR3 is TGCAGCGTTGACATCGGGCAGGGCGATGAAAAACTGTTTTTT.

The rearrangement joins TRBV7-2 to TRBJ2-1; tentative D call: TRBD2 (5 bases). The CDR3 spans 13 residues. V lost 10 bases and J lost 8, with 18 bases in between. Germline values: CDR1 SGHTA, CDR2 FQGNSA. The CDR3 is CATALGRVDEQFF. The DNA of the CDR3 is TGTGCCACCGCTTTAGGGCGGGTCGATGAGCAGTTCTTC.

The gene calls are TRBV6-5 and TRBJ2-5; D remains ambiguous. V was cut by 5 bases and J by 3 bases, with 10 bases left in between. The V gene's germline CDR1 is MNHEY and CDR2 SVGAGI. There are 13 residues in the CDR3. CDR3 residues: CASSNSWEETQYF. The CDR3 nucleotides read TGTGCCAGCAGTAACAGCTGGGAAGAGACCCAGTACTTC.

This chain joins TRBV7-2 and TRBJ2-6; the D is unclear. CDR1 and CDR2 from the germline V gene are SGHTA and FQGNSA. CDR3 length: 17 amino acids. Trimming stripped 1 base from V and 2 bases from J, with 12 bases between. The CDR3 is CASSLGPGLAGANVLTF. Written as DNA, the CDR3 is TGTGCCAGCAGCTTAGGTCCGGGTCTGGCTGGGGCCAACGTCCTGACTTTC.

V usage is TRBV10-3 and J usage is TRBJ1-5, with D perhaps TRBD1 (6 bases). The CDR3 length is 14 residues. Germline V CDR1 and CDR2: ENHRY, SYGVKD. V shed 3 bases and J shed 5 bases, with 11 bases lying between them. The CDR3 bases are TGTGCCATCAGTGATGGGGGCAATTATCAGCCCCAGCATTTT. Translated, it gives CAISDGGNYQPQHF.

V is TRBV6-5 and J is TRBJ1-3, with TRBD1 matching 9 bases. The trim removed 6 bases at V and 0 bases at J, leaving 3 bases unmatched. In germline, CDR1 is MNHEY, CDR2 SVGAGI. The CDR3 has 15 residues. The CDR3 loop is CASRDRGGSGNTIYF. DNA for the CDR3: TGTGCCAGCAGGGACAGGGGAGGCTCTGGAAACACCATATATTTT.

On this clone itself: It is unclear where the CDR3 begins or ends on the DNA, so no DNA is shown, and the CDR3 is as TCRdb lists it. The V and J genes are TRBV6-5 and TRBJ1-2. The CDR3 has 14 amino acids, counting both end residues. The germline V gene has CDR1 MNHEY and CDR2 SVGAGI. CDR3 sequence reads: CASILEGLYYGYTF.